This TCR beta chain was obtained from a study of T-cell memory formation after mild COVID-19. General study points: Contracting clones, day 15 to 85, had balanced CD4/CD8, and later expanders favored CD4+. Pre-infection memory harbored some responding clones, suggesting cross-reactive memory joined.

Trimming shortened V by 6 bases and J by 0 bases, and 5 bases separated the two germline ends. The CDR3 contains 12 residues. CDR1 SGHAT and CDR2 FQNNGV come from the germline V gene. In its sample, this clonotype was seen a few times. Its antigen remains unknown. Via MiXCR, TCRdb re-called the 5' RACE reads, giving one row per CDR3 protein. Of some 450,000 distinct CDR3 sequences listed, 20% are singletons. The receptor was isolated from an adult woman who had mild COVID-19 (a few samples of this study predate the infection). Cell type and time point are not known. This sequence joins TRBV11-2 and TRBJ1-1; D gene uncertain. The sequenced sample was PBMCs or a T cell subset sorted from them (not recorded which). Here the CDR3 reads CASSGLNTEAFF. CDR3 coding DNA: TGTGCCAGCAGTGGGCTGAACACTGAAGCTTTCTTT.